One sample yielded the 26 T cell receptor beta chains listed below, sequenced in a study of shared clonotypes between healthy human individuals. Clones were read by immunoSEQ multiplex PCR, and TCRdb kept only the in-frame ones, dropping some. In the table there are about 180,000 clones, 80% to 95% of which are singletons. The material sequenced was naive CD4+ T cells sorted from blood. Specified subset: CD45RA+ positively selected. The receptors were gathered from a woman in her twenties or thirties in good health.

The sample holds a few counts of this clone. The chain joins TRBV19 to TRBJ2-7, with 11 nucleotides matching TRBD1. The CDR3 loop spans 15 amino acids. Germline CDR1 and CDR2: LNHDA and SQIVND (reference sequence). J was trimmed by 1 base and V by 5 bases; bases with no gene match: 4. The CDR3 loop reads CASSDRDRGSYEQYF. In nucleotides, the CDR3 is TGTGCCAGTAGTGACCGGGACAGGGGGTCCTACGAGCAGTACTTC.

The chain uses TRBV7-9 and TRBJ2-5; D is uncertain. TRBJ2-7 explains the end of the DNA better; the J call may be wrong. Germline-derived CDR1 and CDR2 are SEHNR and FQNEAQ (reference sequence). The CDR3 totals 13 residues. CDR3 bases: TGTGCCAGCAGCTTCCTTACCTCCTACGAGCAGTACTTC. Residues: CASSFLTSYEQYF.

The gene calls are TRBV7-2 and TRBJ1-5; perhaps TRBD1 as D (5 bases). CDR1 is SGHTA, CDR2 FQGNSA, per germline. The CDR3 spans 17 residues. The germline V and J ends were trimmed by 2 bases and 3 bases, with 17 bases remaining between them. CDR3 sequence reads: CASSLWRDPENNQPQHF. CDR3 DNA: TGTGCCAGCAGCTTATGGAGGGACCCTGAAAACAATCAGCCCCAGCATTTT.

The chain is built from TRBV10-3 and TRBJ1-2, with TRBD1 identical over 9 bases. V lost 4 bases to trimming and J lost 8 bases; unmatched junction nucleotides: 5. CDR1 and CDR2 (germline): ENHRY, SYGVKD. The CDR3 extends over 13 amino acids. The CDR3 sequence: CAISGTGVEGYTF. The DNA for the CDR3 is TGTGCCATCAGTGGGACAGGGGTGGAGGGCTACACCTTC.

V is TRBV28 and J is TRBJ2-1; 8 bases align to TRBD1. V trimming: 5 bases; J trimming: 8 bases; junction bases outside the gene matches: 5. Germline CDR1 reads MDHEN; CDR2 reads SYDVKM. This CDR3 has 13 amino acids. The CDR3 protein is CASSMDRVDEQFF. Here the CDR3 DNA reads TGTGCCAGCAGTATGGACAGGGTTGATGAGCAGTTCTTC.

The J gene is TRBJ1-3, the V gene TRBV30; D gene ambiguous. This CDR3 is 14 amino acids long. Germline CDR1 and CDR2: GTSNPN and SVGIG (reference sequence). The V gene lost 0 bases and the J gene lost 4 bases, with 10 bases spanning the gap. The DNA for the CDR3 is TGTGCCTGGAGTGTTGGAGCGTTCGGAAACACCATATATTTT. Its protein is CAWSVGAFGNTIYF.

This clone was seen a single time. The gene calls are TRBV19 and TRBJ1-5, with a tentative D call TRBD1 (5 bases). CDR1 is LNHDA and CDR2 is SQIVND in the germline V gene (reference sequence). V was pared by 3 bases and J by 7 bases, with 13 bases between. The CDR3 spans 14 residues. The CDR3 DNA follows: TGTGCCAGTAGTATGGGGGGGACGCGACAGCCCCAGCATTTT. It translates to CASSMGGTRQPQHF. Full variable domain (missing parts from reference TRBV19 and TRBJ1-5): DGGITQSPKYLFRKEGQNVTLSCEQNLNHDAMYWYRQDPGQGLRLIYYSQIVNDFQKGDIAEGYSVSREKKESFPLTVTSAQKNPTAFYLCASSMGGTRQPQHFGDGTRLSIL.

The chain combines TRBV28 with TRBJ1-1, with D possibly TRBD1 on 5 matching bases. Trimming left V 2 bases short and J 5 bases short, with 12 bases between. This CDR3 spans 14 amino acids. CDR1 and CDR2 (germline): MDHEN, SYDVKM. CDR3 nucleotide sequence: TGTGCCAGCAGTTTAGTGGGGGATCGAACTGAAGCTTTCTTT. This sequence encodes CASSLVGDRTEAFF.

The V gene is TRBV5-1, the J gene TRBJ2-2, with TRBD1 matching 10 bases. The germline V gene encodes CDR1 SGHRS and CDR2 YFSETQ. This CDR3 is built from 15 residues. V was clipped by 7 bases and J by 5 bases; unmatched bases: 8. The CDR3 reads CASRAGTGATGELFF. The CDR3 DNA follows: TGCGCCAGCCGCGCCGGGACAGGGGCGACCGGGGAGCTGTTTTTT.

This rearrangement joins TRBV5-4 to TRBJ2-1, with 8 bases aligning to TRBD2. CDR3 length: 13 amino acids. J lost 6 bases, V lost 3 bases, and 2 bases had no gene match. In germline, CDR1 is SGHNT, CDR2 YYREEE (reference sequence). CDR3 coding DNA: TGTGCCAGCAGCTATACTAGCGGCAATGAGCAGTTCTTC. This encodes CASSYTSGNEQFF.

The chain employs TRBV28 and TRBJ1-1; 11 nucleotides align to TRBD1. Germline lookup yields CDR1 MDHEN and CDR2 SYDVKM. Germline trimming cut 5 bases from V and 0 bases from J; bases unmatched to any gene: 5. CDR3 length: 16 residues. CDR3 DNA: TGTGCCAGCAGTCTTGGGACAGGGGGAGTGAACACTGAAGCTTTCTTT. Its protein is CASSLGTGGVNTEAFF.

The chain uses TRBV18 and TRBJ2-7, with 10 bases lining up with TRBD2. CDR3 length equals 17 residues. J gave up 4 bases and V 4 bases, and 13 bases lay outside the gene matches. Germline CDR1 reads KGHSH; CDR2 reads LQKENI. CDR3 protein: CASSLLPLAGVGYEQYF. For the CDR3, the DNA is TGTGCCAGCTCACTACTCCCGCTAGCGGGAGTGGGTTACGAGCAGTACTTC.

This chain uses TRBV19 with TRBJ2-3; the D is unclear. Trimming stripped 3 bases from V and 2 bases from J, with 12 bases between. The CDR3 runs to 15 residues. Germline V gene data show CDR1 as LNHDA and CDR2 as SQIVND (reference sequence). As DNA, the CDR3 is TGTGCCAGTAGTATCGCCCAAGTAGACACAGATACGCAGTATTTT. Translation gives CASSIAQVDTDTQYF.

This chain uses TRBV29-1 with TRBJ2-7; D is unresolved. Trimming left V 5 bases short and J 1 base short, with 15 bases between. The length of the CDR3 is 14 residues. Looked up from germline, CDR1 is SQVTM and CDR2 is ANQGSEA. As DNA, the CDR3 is TGCAGCGTTCGGCCGCAGGAGAAGTCCTACGAGCAGTACTTC. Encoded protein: CSVRPQEKSYEQYF.

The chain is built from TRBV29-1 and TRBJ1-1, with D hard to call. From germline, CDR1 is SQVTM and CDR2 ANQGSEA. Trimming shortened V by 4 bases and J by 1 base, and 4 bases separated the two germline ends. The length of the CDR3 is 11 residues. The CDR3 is CSVVENTEAFF. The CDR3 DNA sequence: TGCAGCGTTGTAGAGAACACTGAAGCTTTCTTT.

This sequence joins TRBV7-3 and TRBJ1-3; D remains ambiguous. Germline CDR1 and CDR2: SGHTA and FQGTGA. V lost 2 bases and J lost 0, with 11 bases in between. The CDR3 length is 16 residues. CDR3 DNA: TGTGCCAGCAGCTTAGCGGGTCGGACCTCTGGAAACACCATATATTTT. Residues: CASSLAGRTSGNTIYF.

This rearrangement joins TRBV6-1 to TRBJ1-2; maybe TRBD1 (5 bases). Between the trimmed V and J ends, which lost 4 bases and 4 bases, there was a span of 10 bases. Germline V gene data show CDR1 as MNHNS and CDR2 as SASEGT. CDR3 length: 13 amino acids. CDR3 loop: CASSVLGTYGYTF. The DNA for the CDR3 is TGTGCCAGCAGTGTGCTGGGGACCTATGGCTACACCTTC.

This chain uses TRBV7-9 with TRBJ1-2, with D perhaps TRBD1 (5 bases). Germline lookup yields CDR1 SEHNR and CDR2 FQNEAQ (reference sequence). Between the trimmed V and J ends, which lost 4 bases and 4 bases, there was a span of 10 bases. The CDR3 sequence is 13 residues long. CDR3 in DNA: TGTGCCAGCAGCTATACAGACAGCTATGGCTACACCTTC. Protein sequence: CASSYTDSYGYTF.

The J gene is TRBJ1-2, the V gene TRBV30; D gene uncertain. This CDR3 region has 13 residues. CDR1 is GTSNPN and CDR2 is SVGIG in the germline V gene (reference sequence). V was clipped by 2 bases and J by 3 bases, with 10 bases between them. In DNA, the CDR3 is TGTGCCTGGAGTATTACATCTGACTATGGCTACACCTTC. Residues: CAWSITSDYGYTF. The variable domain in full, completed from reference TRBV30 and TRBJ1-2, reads SQTIHQWPATLVQPVGSPLSLECTVEGTSNPNLYWYRQAAGRGLQLLFYSVGIGQISSEVPQNLSASRPQDRQFILSSKKLLLSDSGFYLCAWSITSDYGYTFGSGTRLTVV.

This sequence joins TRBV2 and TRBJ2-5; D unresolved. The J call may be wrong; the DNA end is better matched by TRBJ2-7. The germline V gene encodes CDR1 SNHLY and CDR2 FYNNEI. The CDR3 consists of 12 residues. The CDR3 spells CATGVLHYEQYF. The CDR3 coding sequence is TGTGCCACTGGGGTCCTCCACTACGAGCAGTACTTC.

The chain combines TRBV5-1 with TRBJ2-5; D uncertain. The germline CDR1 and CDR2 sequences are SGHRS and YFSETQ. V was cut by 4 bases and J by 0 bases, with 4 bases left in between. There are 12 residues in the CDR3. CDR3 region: CASSMYQETQYF. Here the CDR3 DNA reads TGCGCCAGCAGCATGTACCAAGAGACCCAGTACTTC.

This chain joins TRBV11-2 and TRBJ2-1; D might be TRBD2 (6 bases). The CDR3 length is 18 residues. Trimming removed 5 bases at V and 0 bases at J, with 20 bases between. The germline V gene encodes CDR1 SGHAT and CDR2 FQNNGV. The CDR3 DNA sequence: TGTGCCAGCAGCCCCCGCCCGAGCGGGTTGAACTCCTACAATGAGCAGTTCTTC. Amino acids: CASSPRPSGLNSYNEQFF.

The CDR3: CASSPPGRTPYNEQFF. Written as DNA, the CDR3 is TGTGCCAGCTCACCACCCGGGAGAACCCCCTACAATGAGCAGTTCTTC. V gene TRBV18 combines with J gene TRBJ2-1; D possibly corresponds to TRBD2 (6 bases). The CDR3 loop spans 16 amino acids. The V gene lost 0 bases and the J gene lost 2 bases, with 11 bases spanning the gap. CDR1 is KGHSH and CDR2 is LQKENI in the germline V gene.

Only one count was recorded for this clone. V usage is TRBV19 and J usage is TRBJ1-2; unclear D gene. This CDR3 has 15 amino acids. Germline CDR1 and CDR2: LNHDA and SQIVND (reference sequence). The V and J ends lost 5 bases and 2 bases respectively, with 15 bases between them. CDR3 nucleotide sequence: TGTGCCAGTAGTCCCCGGGCCGTCCCCAACTATGGCTACACCTTC. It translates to CASSPRAVPNYGYTF.

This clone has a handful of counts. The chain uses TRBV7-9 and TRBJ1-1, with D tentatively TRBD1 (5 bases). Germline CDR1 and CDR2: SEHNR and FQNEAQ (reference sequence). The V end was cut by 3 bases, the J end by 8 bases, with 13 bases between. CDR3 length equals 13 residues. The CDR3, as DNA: TGTGCCAGCAGCTTGGCAGGGTCCCGGGAAGCTTTCTTT. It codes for CASSLAGSREAFF.

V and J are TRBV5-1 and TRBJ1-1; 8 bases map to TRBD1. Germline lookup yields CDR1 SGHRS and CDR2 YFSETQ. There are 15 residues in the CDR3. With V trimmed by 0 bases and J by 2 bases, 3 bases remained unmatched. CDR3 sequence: CASSLGTGTNTEAFF. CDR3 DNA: TGCGCCAGCAGCTTGGGGACAGGGACAAACACTGAAGCTTTCTTT.